Presented here are 5 T cell receptor beta chains from one specimen sequenced in a study of blood T cell repertoires in COVID-19. TCRdb's table, derived via immunoSEQ multiplex PCR, lists solely in-frame clones and lacks some. The sample includes 140,000 or so clones, about 77% of them seen just once. The sequenced sample was peripheral blood. The receptors were sampled from a man aged 55 to 70 with acute or convalescent COVID-19.

This chain joins TRBV27 and TRBJ2-7; D is possibly TRBD1 (5 bases). Trimming removed 6 bases from V and 2 bases from J, with 8 bases in between. This CDR3 has 12 amino acids. Germline lookup yields CDR1 MNHEY and CDR2 SMNVEV (reference sequence). The CDR3: CASRTGTYEQYF. The CDR3 DNA follows: TGTGCCAGCAGAACAGGAACCTACGAGCAGTACTTC.

The chain uses TRBV10-3 and TRBJ2-2; perhaps TRBD2 as D (5 bases). Trimming took off 7 bases at V and 5 bases at J, with 14 bases between the two ends. There are 14 residues in the CDR3. Germline assignment: CDR1 ENHRY and CDR2 SYGVKD. For the CDR3, the DNA is TGTGCCATCAAGAGGACTGGAGAGACCGGGGAGCTGTTTTTT. It yields the protein CAIKRTGETGELFF.

V gene TRBV3-1 (or the pseudogene TRBV3-2) combines with J gene TRBJ1-3, with D perhaps matching TRBD1 (6 bases). This CDR3 spans 19 amino acids. V was shortened by 3 bases and J by 4 bases, with 25 bases between the two germline ends. Germline-derived CDR1 and CDR2 are LGHDT and YNNKEL (reference sequence). The CDR3 loop reads CASSQLPWGQGRGGNTIYF. CDR3 DNA sequence: TGTGCCAGCAGCCAGCTCCCATGGGGGCAGGGTCGGGGAGGAAACACCATATATTTT.

This chain links TRBV6-5 with TRBJ1-5, with D possibly being TRBD1 (6 bases). This CDR3 comprises 14 residues. Germline V CDR1 and CDR2: MNHEY, SVGAGI. Trimming removed 9 bases from V and 2 bases from J, with 14 bases in between. The CDR3: CASQKGGGNQPQHF. The CDR3 DNA reads TGTGCCAGTCAAAAGGGGGGGGGCAATCAGCCCCAGCATTTT.

J is TRBJ2-1 and V is TRBV7-9; 10 bases map to TRBD2. CDR3 length: 16 amino acids. CDR1 SEHNR and CDR2 FQNEAQ come from the germline V gene (reference sequence). Losses at the gene ends were 2 bases for V and 2 bases for J; bases not matched to a gene: 3. The CDR3: CASSLLAGVAYNEQFF. CDR3 sequence (DNA): TGTGCCAGCAGCTTACTAGCGGGAGTTGCCTACAATGAGCAGTTCTTC.